This T cell receptor beta chain originates from a study of cytomegalovirus exposure and HLA in healthy donors. Study observations and caveats: As a later analysis showed, a missense DCLRE1C variant was linked to trimming of TCR beta V- and J-genes. The only immune exposure information that was available was CMV serostatus.

The V gene lost 3 bases and the J gene lost 5 bases, with 14 bases spanning the gap. CDR1 is SGHNT, CDR2 YYREEE, per germline (reference sequence). The CDR3 contains 14 residues. A multiplex PCR was run with 60 Vbeta primers and 13 Jbeta primers. Profiling relied on immunoSEQ multiplex PCR, and the TCRdb table lists in-frame clones only, not all of them. The profile shows 150,000 to 200,000 clones, around 84% of them singletons. To note about this clone: Its cognate antigen is unknown.

Sequencing was performed on PBMCs. V usage is TRBV5-4 and J usage is TRBJ2-5, with D possibly being TRBD1 (5 bases). The source of this sequence is a man between 18 and 29 years old in good health and CMV-seronegative. The chain's CDR3 is CASSSLQGRETQYF. The CDR3, as DNA: TGTGCCAGCAGCTCGCTCCAGGGCCGGGAGACCCAGTACTTC.